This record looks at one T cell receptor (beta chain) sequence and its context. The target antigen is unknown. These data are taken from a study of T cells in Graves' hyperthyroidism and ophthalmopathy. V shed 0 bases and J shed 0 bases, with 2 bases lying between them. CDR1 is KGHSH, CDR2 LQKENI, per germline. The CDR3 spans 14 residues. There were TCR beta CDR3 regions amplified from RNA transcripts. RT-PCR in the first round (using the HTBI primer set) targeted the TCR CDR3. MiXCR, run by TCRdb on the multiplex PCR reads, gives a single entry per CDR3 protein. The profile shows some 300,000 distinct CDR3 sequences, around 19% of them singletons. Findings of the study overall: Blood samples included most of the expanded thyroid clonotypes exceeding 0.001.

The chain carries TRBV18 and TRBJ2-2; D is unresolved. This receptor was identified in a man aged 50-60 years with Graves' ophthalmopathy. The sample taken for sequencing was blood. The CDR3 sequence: CASSPPPNTGELFF. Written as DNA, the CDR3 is TGTGCCAGCTCACCACCCCCGAACACCGGGGAGCTGTTTTTT. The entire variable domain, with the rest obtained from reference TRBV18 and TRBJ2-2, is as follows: NAGVMQNPRHLVRRRGQEARLRCSPMKGHSHVYWYRQLPEEGLKFMVYLQKENIIDESGMPKERFSAEFPKEGPSILRIQQVVRGDSAAYFCASSPPPNTGELFFGEGSRLTVL.